Below are 7 T cell receptor beta chains sequenced from a single sample in a study of cytotoxic CD8 clonotypes in ibrutinib-treated CLL. This table comes from immunoSEQ multiplex PCR, and its TCRdb copy is limited to in-frame clones, with some not included. The table includes roughly 52,000 clones, about half detected once. The sample here was PBMCs, taken after 12 months of ibrutinib treatment. The source of these receptors is a human donor with chronic lymphocytic leukemia.

V and J are TRBV5-4 and TRBJ1-2; 10 bases map to TRBD1. V dropped 4 bases and J dropped 4; count of bases not matched to a gene: 10. This CDR3 contains 16 residues. The germline V gene has CDR1 SGHNT and CDR2 YYREEE (reference sequence). The CDR3 bases are TGTGCCAGCAGCGCCCGGGACAGGGGTGGTAGCTATGGCTACACCTTC. Its translation is CASSARDRGGSYGYTF.

The table lists this clone with a few counts. This chain connects TRBV2 to TRBJ2-7; D possibly corresponds to TRBD1 (6 bases). The CDR3 runs 14 residues. V gave up 2 bases and J gave up 7 bases, with 15 bases separating them. From germline, CDR1 is SNHLY and CDR2 FYNNEI. The DNA for the CDR3 is TGTGCCAGCAGTGAAAATTCACAGGGTAAGGAGCAGTACTTC. Translation: CASSENSQGKEQYF.

V and J are TRBV19 and TRBJ1-2; D is possibly TRBD1 (6 bases). Deletions cut 0 bases from V and 2 bases from J, with 13 bases between. This CDR3 region has 16 residues. Germline CDR1 reads LNHDA; CDR2 reads SQIVND (reference sequence). Written as DNA, the CDR3 is TGTGCCAGTAGTATAGAAGGGGACACTCGCAACTATGGCTACACCTTC. This codes for CASSIEGDTRNYGYTF.

The chain carries TRBV30 and TRBJ1-3; D is undetermined. CDR3 length: 15 residues. With 2 bases removed from V and 0 bases from J, the gap between germline ends came to 11 bases. The germline CDR1 and CDR2 sequences are GTSNPN and SVGIG (reference sequence). CDR3 amino acids: CAWSPDWSSGNTIYF. CDR3 bases: TGTGCCTGGAGTCCCGACTGGAGCTCTGGAAACACCATATATTTT.

The J gene is TRBJ1-1, the V gene TRBV7-6; D gene ambiguous. The V and J ends lost 1 base and 0 bases respectively, with 3 bases between them. Germline V gene sequence: CDR1 SGHVS, CDR2 FNYEAQ. CDR3 length: 13 amino acids. CDR3 sequence reads: CASSLEMNTEAFF. CDR3 in DNA: TGTGCCAGCAGCTTAGAAATGAACACTGAAGCTTTCTTT.

This clone was found once. V gene TRBV5-1 combines with J gene TRBJ2-2; 10 bases map to TRBD2. CDR3 size: 16 residues. Germline CDR1 and CDR2: SGHRS and YFSETQ. J gave up 0 bases and V 4 bases, and 3 bases lay outside the gene matches. For the CDR3, the DNA is TGCGCCAGCAGCCCAGGGACTAGCGCGAACACCGGGGAGCTGTTTTTT. As protein: CASSPGTSANTGELFF.

This rearrangement joins TRBV7-6 to TRBJ2-7, with 7 bases lining up with TRBD1. The CDR3 has 13 residues. Looked up from germline, CDR1 is SGHVS and CDR2 is FNYEAQ. The J segment lost 6 bases and the V segment lost 6 bases, leaving 8 bases of the junction unmatched. The CDR3 region is CASRPTGLGEQYF. Written as DNA, the CDR3 is TGTGCCAGCAGACCGACAGGGCTCGGCGAGCAGTACTTC.